The sequence of this T cell receptor beta chain was determined in a study of T cells after yellow fever vaccination (dated 2019 in TCRdb). In terms of the full investigation: The SMART-Seq v4 Ultra Low Input RNA kit was used to prepare libraries from fractions with low cell numbers. To follow T-cell clones before and after primary and booster YFV17D yellow fever vaccination, bulk TCR alpha and beta repertoires were sequenced over time. The cohort comprised two healthy male donors, one aged 18 to 30 and one aged 30 to 40 years. Blood was drawn at multiple timepoints before and after primary and secondary immunization, with bulk PBMC replicates and cell subsets isolated.

Taken from the germline V gene, the CDR1 and CDR2 loops are SGHVS and FNYEAQ. Counted from cysteine to phenylalanine, this CDR3 has 15 amino acids. Only CDR3 DNA is held: 45 bases, read in frame from base 1. The junction shows trimming of 0 bases on V and 3 bases on J, and the gene matches do not reach 5 bases of it. TCR cDNA was synthesized by 5'RACE template switching, through which a universal primer site and unique molecular identifiers were introduced. cDNA synthesis was primed from both the TCR alpha and TCR beta constant segments. Libraries were amplified in two PCR steps, with sample barcodes and sequencing adapters added in the second step. Sequencing of the libraries was done on either Illumina HiSeq 2500 (2x100 bp) or NovaSeq (2x150 bp). The paper's processing steps were these. MIGEC was used to demultiplex reads and collapse the reads into UMI consensus sequences, and MiXCR was used for V(D)J alignment. Vaccine-responding clonotypes were defined with edgeR using replicate PBMC samples, requiring FDR below 0.01 and a log2 fold change above 5 up to day 15. Each bulk clonotype received a CD4 or CD8 identity based on whether the sequenced CD4 or CD8 repertoire contained that clonotype at higher abundance. TCRdb cleaned the public reads at Q25 with fastp, built clones with MiXCR and kept in-frame beta chains. Identical CDR3 protein sequences are pooled into one entry, listed with their most common genes and DNA. In this record, the V and J calls reflect TCRdb's handling and not the investigators' own analysis. This sample lists just under 600,000 distinct CDR3 sequences; about 14% were detected once. More than 13% of the sample is in the top ten clones.

Results the study describes overall, beyond this receptor: After the booster, most clones that had expanded after primary vaccination were detected again (about 97% of CD4 and around nine tenths of CD8), suggesting broad maintenance of memory. FACS-sorted repertoires could contain abundant contaminating clonotypes from the bulk population, so computational filtering was required. Because only two donors were included in the study, the extent to which the findings can be generalized is limited. A small fraction of clonotypes showed up in both the CD4 and CD8 compartments, probably as a result of convergent recombination. The secondary T-cell response was found to be weaker but faster than the primary response, with a peak reached on day 5 rather than on day 15.

With regard to this clonotype: Its antigen is unknown. No base quality information exists; no much larger clone differs at one position.

This specimen's treatment or condition label, interpreted: live attenuated yellow fever vaccine strain. Two biological replicates of bulk PBMCs were collected at each blood-draw timepoint. PBMCs were isolated from peripheral blood using a standard Ficoll-Paque protocol. RNA was extracted with TriZol from bulk PBMCs, CD4 and CD8 fractions, and dextramer-positive and dextramer-negative fractions. The clonotype comes from a man aged 25 to 45 who received the YFV17D yellow fever vaccine. This chain is built from TRBV7-6 and TRBJ2-7, and TRBD1 aligns with 7 junction nucleotides. Sample: PBMCs, taken on the day of the yellow fever booster vaccination. The bases read TGTGCCAGCAGCTTAGCTCTCACAGGGGACTACGAGCAGTACTTC. This encodes CASSLALTGDYEQYF.